A single sample is the source of the 4 T cell receptor beta chains below, sequenced in a study of breast tumors, draining lymph nodes, adjacent tissues. TCRdb re-called the multiplex PCR reads with MiXCR, one entry per CDR3 protein. Here the sample spans some 250,000 distinct CDR3 sequences, less than 40% being singletons. Samples came from axillary lymph nodes draining the breast cancer. Sequencing used axillary lymph node tissue. The receptors here all came from a female donor with breast cancer. Some clones in this sample may be carry-over from other donors' samples.

The rearrangement joins TRBV20-1 to TRBJ2-7; D unclear. Looked up from germline, CDR1 is DFQATT and CDR2 is SNEGSKA (reference sequence). The CDR3 is 15 amino acids. V was pared by 1 base and J by 4 bases, with 17 bases between. DNA of the CDR3: TGCAGTGCTAGAGTCCCGGGTGGCTCCCGATACGAGCAGTACTTC. Translation: CSARVPGGSRYEQYF.

On this clonotype itself: This may arise from a read error, as a much more abundant clone is one base away. J is TRBJ2-1 and V is TRBV20-1; the match to TRBD2 covers 13 bases. This CDR3 is built from 18 residues. Trimming at V came to 5 bases and at J to 0 bases, leaving 10 bases not matched to a gene. CDR1 and CDR2 from the germline V gene are DFQATT and SNEGSKA (reference sequence). The CDR3: CSAPPGLAGPGSYNEQFF. In DNA, the CDR3 is TGCAGTGCTCCTCCGGGACTAGCGGGACCTGGCTCCTACAATGAGCAGTTCTTC.

The chain joins TRBV2 to TRBJ1-1, with D possibly TRBD1 on 6 matching bases. The germline gives CDR1 SNHLY, CDR2 FYNNEI. The CDR3 spans 12 residues. Trimming pared 0 bases from V and 9 bases from J, leaving 8 bases between. The CDR3: CASSEARGKAFF. The DNA for the CDR3 is TGTGCCAGCAGTGAAGCGAGGGGGAAAGCTTTCTTT.

Concerning this clonotype: Compared with germline, one end of the junction differs, possibly owing to a read error. The chain has TRBV20-1 and TRBJ2-3; 9 nucleotides align to TRBD2. The V gene's germline CDR1 is DFQATT and CDR2 SNEGSKA (reference sequence). The CDR3 covers 14 residues. As DNA, the CDR3 is TGCAGTGCTAGGTTAGCGGGGGTTGCAGCTACGCGGTATTTT. As protein: CSARLAGVAATRYF.